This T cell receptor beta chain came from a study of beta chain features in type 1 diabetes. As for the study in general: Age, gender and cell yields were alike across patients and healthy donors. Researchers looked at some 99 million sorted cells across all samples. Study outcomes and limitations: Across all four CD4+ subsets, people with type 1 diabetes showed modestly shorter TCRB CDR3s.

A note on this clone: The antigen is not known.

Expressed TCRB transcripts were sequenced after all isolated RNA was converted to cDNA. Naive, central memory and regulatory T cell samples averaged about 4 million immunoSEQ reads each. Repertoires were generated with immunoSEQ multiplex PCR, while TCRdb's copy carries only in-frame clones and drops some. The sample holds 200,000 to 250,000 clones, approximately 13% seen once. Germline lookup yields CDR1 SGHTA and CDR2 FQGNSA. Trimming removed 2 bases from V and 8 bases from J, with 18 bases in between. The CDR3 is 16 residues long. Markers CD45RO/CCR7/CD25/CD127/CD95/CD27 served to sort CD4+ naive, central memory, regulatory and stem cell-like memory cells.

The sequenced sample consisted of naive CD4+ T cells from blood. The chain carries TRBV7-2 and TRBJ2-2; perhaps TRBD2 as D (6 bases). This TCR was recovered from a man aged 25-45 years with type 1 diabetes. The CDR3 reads CASSLLAGTPGGELFF. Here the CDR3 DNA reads TGTGCCAGCAGCTTACTAGCCGGGACTCCCGGAGGGGAGCTGTTTTTT.